Listed below are T cell receptor beta chains from one sample, sequenced in a study of shared clonotypes between healthy human individuals. Using immunoSEQ multiplex PCR, the repertoire was profiled, and TCRdb retains in-frame clones only, with some absent. The data show approximately 2.5 million clones, more than 80% seen once. Sequenced sample: naive CD4+ T cells sorted from blood. The receptors originated from a man aged 18 to 29 in good health. Both conserved end residues are part of each CDR3. A D gene is named only where the DNA matches it firmly. Size values are once, few and many counts, or a class for expanded clones, and some rows have none.

j_gene,abundance,v_gene,d_gene,CDR3nt,CDR3aa
TRBJ1-5,NA,TRBV4-3,NA,TGCGCCAGCAGCCAAGAGGTGTCGACCTCGGACAGCACCTATCAGCCCCAGCATTTT,CASSQEVSTSDSTYQPQHF
TRBJ2-1,once,TRBV19,TRBD2,TGTGCCGGAAGACTAGCGGGAGTAGCTTTTCGTGAGCAGTTCTTC,CAGRLAGVAFREQFF
TRBJ1-1,NA,TRBV7-9,NA,TGTGCCAGCAGGATGAACACTGAAGCTTTCTTT,CASRMNTEAFF
TRBJ2-5,NA,TRBV9,NA,TGTGCCAGCAGCCTCGGCAGGGGCGAGACCCAGTACTTC,CASSLGRGETQYF
TRBJ2-1,once,TRBV7-9,TRBD2,TGTGCCAGCAGCCCCTGGGGACTAGCGGGGGGGCGGGACAATGAGCAGTTCTTC,CASSPWGLAGGRDNEQFF
TRBJ1-2,NA,TRBV7-2,NA,TGTGCCAGCAGTCGAGGAGGGTCTGGCTATGGCTACACCTTC,CASSRGGSGYGYTF
TRBJ2-1,NA,TRBV2,TRBD2,TGTGCCAGCAGCCCAGAATGGGGCGGGGGGCGGAATGAGCAGTTCTTC,CASSPEWGGGRNEQFF
TRBJ2-2,NA,TRBV7-7,NA,TGTGCTAGCAGCTCCGGGACGGGGCTTAGGGAGCTGTTTTTT,CASSSGTGLRELFF
TRBJ1-5,NA,TRBV2,NA,TGTGCCAGCAGTGAAGAGACGCGTTGGGGGTCGAATCAGCCCCAGCATTTT,CASSEETRWGSNQPQHF
TRBJ1-2,NA,TRBV5-1,TRBD1,TGCGCCAGCAGCTTGGGACCGGGACAGTTCTATGGCTACACCTTC,CASSLGPGQFYGYTF
TRBJ1-2,NA,TRBV30,NA,TGTGCCTGGAGACCCCCCTATGGCTACACCTTC,CAWRPPYGYTF
TRBJ2-1,NA,TRBV7-2,NA,TGTGCCAGCAGCCGAGATAACCAGGTGGTAGGAGGGAGGTTTGGGTTCTTC,CASSRDNQVVGGRFGFF
TRBJ2-3,once,TRBV9,TRBD2,TGTGCCAGCAGCGGGACTAGCGGGACCACAGATACGCAGTATTTT,CASSGTSGTTDTQYF
TRBJ2-1,once,TRBV7-9,TRBD2,TGTGCAAGCGATAGCGGGGGCGCTCCCTACAATGAGCAGTTCTTC,CASDSGGAPYNEQFF
TRBJ1-5,once,TRBV19,NA,TGTGCCAGTAGTATAACCATCGGGGGATCTAGCAATCAGCCCCAGCATTTT,CASSITIGGSSNQPQHF
TRBJ1-5,NA,TRBV28,TRBD1,TGTGCCAGCAGTAACAGGGGCATGGGTGGCAATCAGCCCCAGCATTTT,CASSNRGMGGNQPQHF
TRBJ2-2,once,TRBV5-1,TRBD1,TGCGCCAGCAGCTCACAGGGGTACGCCGGGGAGCTGTTTTTT,CASSSQGYAGELFF
TRBJ2-2,NA,TRBV28,NA,TGTGCCAGCAGTTTCGTAGGCAGGGCCAACACCGGGGAGCTGTTTTTT,CASSFVGRANTGELFF
TRBJ2-2,NA,TRBV6-6,TRBD1,TGTGCCAGCAGAGTCCCGGGACAGGGGGTAGGGGAGCTGTTTTTT,CASRVPGQGVGELFF
TRBJ2-1,NA,TRBV10-1,NA,TGCGCCAGCAGTGAGTCGTTCAGTTCGAGCTCCTACAATGAGCAGTTCTTC,CASSESFSSSSYNEQFF
TRBJ2-4,NA,TRBV2,TRBD2,TGTGCCAGCAGTGACAGGACGGGAGGGTACATTCAGTACTTC,CASSDRTGGYIQYF
TRBJ1-2,NA,TRBV5-6,TRBD1,TGTGCCAGCAGCCCGGGACAGGGGAACTATGGCTACACCTTC,CASSPGQGNYGYTF
TRBJ2-5,NA,TRBV18,NA,TGTGCCAGCTCACCACCGGGGTCAGAGACCCAGTACTTC,CASSPPGSETQYF
TRBJ1-1,few,TRBV25-1,NA,TGTGCCAGCAGTTTCGGACAGAACACTGAAGCTTTCTTT,CASSFGQNTEAFF
TRBJ1-6,NA,TRBV6-4,NA,TGTGCCAGCAGTGACGAGGCAGGGTTTAATTCACCCCTCCACTTT,CASSDEAGFNSPLHF
TRBJ1-1,NA,TRBV5-1,NA,TGCGCCAGCAGCCCGAGACCTCTCCCGACTGAAGCTTTCTTT,CASSPRPLPTEAFF
TRBJ2-7,NA,TRBV2,NA,TGTGCCAGCAGTGAAAACCGGGCGGGGGAGCAGTACTTC,CASSENRAGEQYF
TRBJ2-7,NA,TRBV6-5,NA,TGTGCCAGCAGTTTTGACTTAACAGGGCCCAACCACGAGCAGTACTTC,CASSFDLTGPNHEQYF
TRBJ2-2,NA,TRBV7-6,NA,TGTGCCAGCAGCCCCCTGCGGGGCAAGTCTCCCGGGGAGCTGTTTTTT,CASSPLRGKSPGELFF
TRBJ2-2,NA,TRBV4-2,TRBD2,TGTGCCAGCAGCCAGATGGGGGGGGTTGCGGCCACCGGGGAGCTGTTTTTT,CASSQMGGVAATGELFF
TRBJ2-7,NA,TRBV21-1,NA,TGTGCCAGCAGCTCACAGCGGGAGCCCCACTACGAGCAGTACTTC,CASSSQREPHYEQYF
TRBJ2-7,NA,TRBV28,NA,TGTGCCAGCACCATCACTCCCTCAGGGCAGGGCGAGCAGTACTTC,CASTITPSGQGEQYF
TRBJ2-2,NA,TRBV28,TRBD1,TGTGCCAGCAGTTTAAGACAGGGGGCAGCCGGGGAGCTGTTTTTT,CASSLRQGAAGELFF
TRBJ1-1,once,TRBV14,NA,TGTGCCAGCAGCCCCCGTACAGGGTTGGAGGACACTGAAGCTTTCTTT,CASSPRTGLEDTEAFF
TRBJ2-3,NA,TRBV19,NA,TGTGCCAGTACCGCGGCCGGGACGGCTAGCACAGATACGCAGTATTTT,CASTAAGTASTDTQYF
TRBJ2-5,NA,TRBV4-3,TRBD2,TGCGCCAGCAGCACGGAAGGGACTACACAAGAGACCCAGTACTTC,CASSTEGTTQETQYF
TRBJ1-4,NA,TRBV2,NA,TGTGCCAGCAGTGTCGCAGGGGCTTCTAATGAAAAACTGTTTTTT,CASSVAGASNEKLFF
TRBJ1-6,NA,TRBV5-1,TRBD1,TGCGCCAGCAACTCCGGGACAGGGGGCCCCCTCCACTTT,CASNSGTGGPLHF
TRBJ2-5,NA,TRBV9,TRBD2,TGTGCCAGCAGCGAGGGACTAGCGGGGGTACAAGAGACCCAGTACTTC,CASSEGLAGVQETQYF
TRBJ2-2,NA,TRBV6-1,NA,TGTGCCAGCAGTGTAATGGGGCAGCTAACCGGGGAGCTGTTTTTT,CASSVMGQLTGELFF
TRBJ1-5,NA,TRBV5-1,NA,TGCGCCAGCAGCTCGGAGGGGGATAGCAATCAGCCCCAGCATTTT,CASSSEGDSNQPQHF
TRBJ1-2,NA,TRBV21-1,NA,TGTGCCAGCAGCAAAAGAGGGACCCCTGGGGGCTACACCTTC,CASSKRGTPGGYTF
TRBJ2-7,NA,TRBV7-9,NA,TGTGCCAGCAGCTTAACGGGTTTCGACGAGCAGTACTTC,CASSLTGFDEQYF
TRBJ1-5,NA,TRBV6-5,NA,TGTGCCAGCAGTACCGATCAGCCCCAGCATTTT,CASSTDQPQHF
TRBJ2-2,NA,TRBV2,NA,TGTGCCAGCAGGGACCGAGCCATTCGGCACACCGGGGAGCTGTTTTTT,CASRDRAIRHTGELFF